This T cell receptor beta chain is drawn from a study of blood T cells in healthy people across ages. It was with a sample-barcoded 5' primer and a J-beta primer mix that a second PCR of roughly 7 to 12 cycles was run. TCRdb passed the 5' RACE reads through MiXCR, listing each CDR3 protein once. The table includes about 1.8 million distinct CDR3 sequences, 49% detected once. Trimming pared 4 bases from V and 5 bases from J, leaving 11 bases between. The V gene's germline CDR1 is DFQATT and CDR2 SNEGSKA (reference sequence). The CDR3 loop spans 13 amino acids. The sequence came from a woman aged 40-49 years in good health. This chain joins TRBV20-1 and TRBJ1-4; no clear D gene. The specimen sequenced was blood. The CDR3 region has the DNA TGCAGTGCTATGAACGTAGCAAATGAAAAACTGTTTTTT. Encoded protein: CSAMNVANEKLFF.